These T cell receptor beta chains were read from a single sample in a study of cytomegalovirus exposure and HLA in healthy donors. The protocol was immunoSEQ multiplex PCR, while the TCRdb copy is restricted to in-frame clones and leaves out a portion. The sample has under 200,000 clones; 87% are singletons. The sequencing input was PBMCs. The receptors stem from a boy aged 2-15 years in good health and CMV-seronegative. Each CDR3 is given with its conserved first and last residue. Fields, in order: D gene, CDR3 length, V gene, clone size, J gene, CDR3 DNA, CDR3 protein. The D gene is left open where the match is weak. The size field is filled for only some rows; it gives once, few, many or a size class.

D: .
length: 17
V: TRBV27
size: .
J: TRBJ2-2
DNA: TGTGCCAGCAGTAATCTTGACAGGTTGGTGAACACCGGGGAGCTGTTTTTT
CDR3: CASSNLDRLVNTGELFF

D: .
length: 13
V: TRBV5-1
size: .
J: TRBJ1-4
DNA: TGCGCCAGCAGCTTGGCTCCCGAGGAAAAACTGTTTTTT
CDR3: CASSLAPEEKLFF

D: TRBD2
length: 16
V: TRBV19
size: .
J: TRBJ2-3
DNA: TGTGCCAGTACCCGGCGGGGGGCGGTTAGCACAGATACGCAGTATTTT
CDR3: CASTRRGAVSTDTQYF

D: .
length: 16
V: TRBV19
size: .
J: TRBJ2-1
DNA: TGTGCCAGTAGTATACCCGGACTCAGCTCCTACAATGAGCAGTTCTTC
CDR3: CASSIPGLSSYNEQFF

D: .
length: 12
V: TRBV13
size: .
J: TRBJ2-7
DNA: TGTGCCAGCAGCCTAGACCGGACAGAGCAGTACTTC
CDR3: CASSLDRTEQYF

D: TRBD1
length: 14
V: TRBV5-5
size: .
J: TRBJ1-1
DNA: TGTGCCAGCAGCCGTCAGGGGGCTGAAACTGAAGCTTTCTTT
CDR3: CASSRQGAETEAFF

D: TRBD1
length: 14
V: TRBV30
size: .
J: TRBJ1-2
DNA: TGTGCCTGGAGTGTACCCGACAGGGGATCTGGCTACACCTTC
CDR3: CAWSVPDRGSGYTF

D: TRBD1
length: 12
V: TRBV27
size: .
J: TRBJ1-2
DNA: TGTGCCAGCAGCACAGGGGGCGCCGGCTACACCTTC
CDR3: CASSTGGAGYTF

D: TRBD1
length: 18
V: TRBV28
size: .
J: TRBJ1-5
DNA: TGTGCCAGCAGTTTGGGACAGTCCTGGAGGAATAGCAATCAGCCCCAGCATTTT
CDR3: CASSLGQSWRNSNQPQHF

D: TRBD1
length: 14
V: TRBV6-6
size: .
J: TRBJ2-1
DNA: TGTGCCAGCAGATCCGGGACAGGCCTAAATGAGCAGTTCTTC
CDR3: CASRSGTGLNEQFF

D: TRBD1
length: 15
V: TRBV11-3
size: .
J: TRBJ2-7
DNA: TGTGCCAGCAGCAGGGCGGGACAGGGGTCCTACGAGCAGTACTTC
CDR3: CASSRAGQGSYEQYF

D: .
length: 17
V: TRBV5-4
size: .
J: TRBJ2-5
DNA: TGTGCCAGCAGCTTGGACCTCGGGGGAAGGGGCCAAGAGACCCAGTACTTC
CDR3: CASSLDLGGRGQETQYF

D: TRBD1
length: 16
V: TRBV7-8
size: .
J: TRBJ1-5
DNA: TGTGCCAGCAGCTGGGGGACAGGGAATGGCAATCAGCCCCAGCATTTT
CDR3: CASSWGTGNGNQPQHF

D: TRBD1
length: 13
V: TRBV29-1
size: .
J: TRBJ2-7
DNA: TGCAGCGTGGTAGGGACAGGGGGATACGAGCAGTACTTC
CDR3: CSVVGTGGYEQYF

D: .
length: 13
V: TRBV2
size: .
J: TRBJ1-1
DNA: TGTGCCAGCAGCCCCGGGGGGGACCTTGAAGCTTTCTTT
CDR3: CASSPGGDLEAFF

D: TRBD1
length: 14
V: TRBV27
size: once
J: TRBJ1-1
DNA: TGTGCCAGCAGACGGACAGGGGTGGGCACTGAAGCTTTCTTT
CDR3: CASRRTGVGTEAFF

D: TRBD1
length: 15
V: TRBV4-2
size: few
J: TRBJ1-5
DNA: TGTGCCAGCAGCCGTCAGGGGGCAAGCAATCAGCCCCAGCATTTT
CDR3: CASSRQGASNQPQHF

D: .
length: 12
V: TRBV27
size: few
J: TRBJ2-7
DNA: TGTGCCAGCAGTTTCGGGGGCTACGAGCAGTACTTC
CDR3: CASSFGGYEQYF

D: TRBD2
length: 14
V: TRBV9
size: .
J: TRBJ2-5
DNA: TGTGCCAGCAGCGTAGCGGGAGGTGGGGGGACCCAGTACTTC
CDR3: CASSVAGGGGTQYF

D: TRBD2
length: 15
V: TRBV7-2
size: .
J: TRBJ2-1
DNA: TGTGCCAGCAACGGAAGACTAGCGGGAGTCAATGAGCAGTTCTTC
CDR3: CASNGRLAGVNEQFF

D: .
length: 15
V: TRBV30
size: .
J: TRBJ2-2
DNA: TGTGCCTGGATGTCGTGGGGCACCTACACCGGGGAGCTGTTTTTT
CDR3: CAWMSWGTYTGELFF

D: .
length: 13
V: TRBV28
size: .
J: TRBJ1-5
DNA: TGTGCCAGCAGTTTAGACGGGAGTCAGCCCCAGCATTTT
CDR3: CASSLDGSQPQHF

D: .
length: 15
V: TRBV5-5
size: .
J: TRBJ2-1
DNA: TGTGCCAGCAGCTTGGTGGCAGGGATTCCCAATGAGCAGTTCTTC
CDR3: CASSLVAGIPNEQFF

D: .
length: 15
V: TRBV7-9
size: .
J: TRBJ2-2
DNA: TGTGCCAGCAGGCCCCGGGGGATGGGCACCGGGGAGCTGTTTTTT
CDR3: CASRPRGMGTGELFF

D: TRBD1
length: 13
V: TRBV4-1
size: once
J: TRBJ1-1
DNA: TGCGCCAGCAGCCAAGTAGGGGGCGGACTAGCTTTCTTT
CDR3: CASSQVGGGLAFF

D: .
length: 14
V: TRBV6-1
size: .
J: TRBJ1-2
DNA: TGTGCCAGCAGTTGGGAGGGGGGCGGCTATGGCTACACCTTC
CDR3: CASSWEGGGYGYTF

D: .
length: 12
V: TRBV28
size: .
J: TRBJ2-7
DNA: TGTGCCAGCAGTTCAATCGTAGAAGAGCAGTACTTC
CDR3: CASSSIVEEQYF

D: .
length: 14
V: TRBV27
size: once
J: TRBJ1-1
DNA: TGTGCCAGCAGTTTAGGGGGCCGAGTGAGTGAAGCTTTCTTT
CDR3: CASSLGGRVSEAFF

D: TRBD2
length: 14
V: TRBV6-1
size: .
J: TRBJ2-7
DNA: TGTGCCAGCAGGCCCGGGACTAGCGCCTACGAGCAGTACTTC
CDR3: CASRPGTSAYEQYF

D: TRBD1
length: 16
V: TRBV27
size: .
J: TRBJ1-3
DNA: TGTGCCAGCAGTTCGGGACAGAGGAGCTCTGGAAACACCATATATTTT
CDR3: CASSSGQRSSGNTIYF

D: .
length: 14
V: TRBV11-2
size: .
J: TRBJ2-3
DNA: TGTGCCAGCAGCTCTGCGGACTTCACAGATACGCAGTATTTT
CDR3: CASSSADFTDTQYF

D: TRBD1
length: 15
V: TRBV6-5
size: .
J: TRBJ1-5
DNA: TGTGCCAGCAGCAATAACAGGGGTGCGAATCAGCCCCAGCATTTT
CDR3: CASSNNRGANQPQHF

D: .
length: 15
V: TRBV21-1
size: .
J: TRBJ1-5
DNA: TGTGCCAGCAGCCCATGGGACAGATCGTACGGGCCCCAGCATTTT
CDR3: CASSPWDRSYGPQHF

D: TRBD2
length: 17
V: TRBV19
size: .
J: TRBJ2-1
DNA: TGTGCCAGTAGTACCGGGACTAGCGGGTTCTCCTACAATGAGCAGTTCTTC
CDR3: CASSTGTSGFSYNEQFF

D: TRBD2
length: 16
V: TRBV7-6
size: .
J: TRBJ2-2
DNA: TGTGCCAGCAGCGAAACGACTAGCGGAGGGACCGGGGAGCTGTTTTTT
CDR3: CASSETTSGGTGELFF

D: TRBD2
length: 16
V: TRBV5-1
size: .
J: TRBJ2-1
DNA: TGCGCCAGCAGCTTGGGGACTAGCGGGAGAGGGAATGAGCAGTTCTTC
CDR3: CASSLGTSGRGNEQFF

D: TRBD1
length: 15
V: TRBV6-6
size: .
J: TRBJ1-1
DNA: TGTGCCAGCAGTTTGACAGGGTCGGCGAACACTGAAGCTTTCTTT
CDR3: CASSLTGSANTEAFF

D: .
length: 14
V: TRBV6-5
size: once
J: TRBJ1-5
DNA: TGTGCCGGCAGTTACTCCCCGTTATATCAGCCCCAGCATTTT
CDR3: CAGSYSPLYQPQHF

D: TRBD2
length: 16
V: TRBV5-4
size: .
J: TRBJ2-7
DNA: TGTGCCAGCAGCTTATTTGCTAGCGGGAGAGCATACGAGCAGTACTTC
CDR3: CASSLFASGRAYEQYF

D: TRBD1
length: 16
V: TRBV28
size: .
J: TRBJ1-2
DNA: TGTGCCAGCAGTTTTCGACAGGGGCCGGTTAACTATGGCTACACCTTC
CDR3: CASSFRQGPVNYGYTF

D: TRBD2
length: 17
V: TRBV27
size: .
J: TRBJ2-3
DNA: TGTGCCAGCAGTTTAGCTAGCGGGGGGCTCGCCACAGATACGCAGTATTTT
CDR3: CASSLASGGLATDTQYF

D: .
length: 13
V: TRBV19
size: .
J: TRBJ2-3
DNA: TGTGCCAGTAGAATGCCCCCCGGGGATACGCAGTATTTT
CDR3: CASRMPPGDTQYF

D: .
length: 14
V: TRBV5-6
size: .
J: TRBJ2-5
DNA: TGTGCCAGCAGCTTTGGTTCAGGGGCAGAGACCCAGTACTTC
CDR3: CASSFGSGAETQYF

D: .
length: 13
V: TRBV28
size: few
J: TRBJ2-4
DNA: TGTGCCAGCAGAAATCTAGCCAAAAACATTCAGTACTTC
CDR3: CASRNLAKNIQYF

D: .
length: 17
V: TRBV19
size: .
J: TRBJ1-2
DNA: TGTGCCAGTAGCGACAGGACCGGGCGTTATGCTAACTATGGCTACACCTTC
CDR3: CASSDRTGRYANYGYTF

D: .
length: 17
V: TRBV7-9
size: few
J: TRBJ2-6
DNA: TGTGCCAGCAGCCCGGTGGACAGTAGCTCTGGGGCCAACGTCCTGACTTTC
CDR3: CASSPVDSSSGANVLTF

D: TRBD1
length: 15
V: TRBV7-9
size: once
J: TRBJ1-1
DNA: TGTGCCAGCAGCCCGACACTGGACAGGGGAGCTGAAGCTTTCTTT
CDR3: CASSPTLDRGAEAFF

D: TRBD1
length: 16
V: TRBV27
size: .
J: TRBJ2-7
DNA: TGTGCCAGCAGTATATCCGGGACAGGGTCCACCTACGAGCAGTACTTC
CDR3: CASSISGTGSTYEQYF

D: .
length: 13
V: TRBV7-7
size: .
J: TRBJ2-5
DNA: TGTGCCAGCAGCTTAAATCCCGGAGAGACCCAGTACTTC
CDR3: CASSLNPGETQYF